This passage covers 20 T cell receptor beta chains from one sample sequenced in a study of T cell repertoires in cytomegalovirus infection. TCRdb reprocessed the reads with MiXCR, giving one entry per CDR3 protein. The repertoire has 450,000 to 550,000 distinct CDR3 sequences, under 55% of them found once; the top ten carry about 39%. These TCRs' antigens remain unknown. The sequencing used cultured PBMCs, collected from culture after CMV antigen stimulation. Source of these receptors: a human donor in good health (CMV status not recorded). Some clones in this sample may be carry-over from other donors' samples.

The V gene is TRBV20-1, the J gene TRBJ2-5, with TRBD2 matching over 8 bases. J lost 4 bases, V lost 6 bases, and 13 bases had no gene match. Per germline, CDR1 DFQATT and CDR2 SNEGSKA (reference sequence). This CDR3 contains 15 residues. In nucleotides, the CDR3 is TGCAGTGCCCGGAGGGGAGCGGGAGAGGGAGAGACCCAGTACTTC. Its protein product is CSARRGAGEGETQYF.

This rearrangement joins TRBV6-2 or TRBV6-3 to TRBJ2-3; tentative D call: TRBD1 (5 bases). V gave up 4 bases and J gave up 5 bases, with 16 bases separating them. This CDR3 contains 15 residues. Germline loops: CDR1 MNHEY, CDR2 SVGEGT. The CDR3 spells CASSSQAGKEDTQYF. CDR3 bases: TGTGCCAGCAGTTCCCAAGCAGGGAAGGAAGATACGCAGTATTTT.

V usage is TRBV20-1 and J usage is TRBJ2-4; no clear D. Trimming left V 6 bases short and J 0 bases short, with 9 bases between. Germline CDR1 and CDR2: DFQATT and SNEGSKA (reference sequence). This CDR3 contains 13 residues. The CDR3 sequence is CSALRLAKNIQYF. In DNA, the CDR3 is TGCAGTGCCTTGAGACTAGCCAAAAACATTCAGTACTTC.

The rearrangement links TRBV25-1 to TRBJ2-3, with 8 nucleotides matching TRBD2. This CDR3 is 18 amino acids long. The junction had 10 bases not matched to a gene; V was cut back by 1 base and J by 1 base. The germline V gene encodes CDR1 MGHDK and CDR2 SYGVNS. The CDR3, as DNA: TGTGCCAGCAGTGAATTTGGCCGGGGGGGCCTTGGCACAGATACGCAGTATTTT. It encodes CASSEFGRGGLGTDTQYF.

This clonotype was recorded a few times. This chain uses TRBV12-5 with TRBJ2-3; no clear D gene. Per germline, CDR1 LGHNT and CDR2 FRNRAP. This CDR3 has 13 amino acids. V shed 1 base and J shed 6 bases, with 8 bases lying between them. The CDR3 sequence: CASGLEAGDTQYF. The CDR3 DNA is TGTGCTAGTGGTTTGGAGGCCGGTGATACGCAGTATTTT. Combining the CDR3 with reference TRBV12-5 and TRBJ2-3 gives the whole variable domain DARVTQTPRHKVTEMGQEVTMRCQPILGHNTVFWYRQTMMQGLELLAYFRNRAPLDDSGMPKDRFSAEMPDATLATLKIQPSEPRDSAVYFCASGLEAGDTQYFGPGTRLTVL.

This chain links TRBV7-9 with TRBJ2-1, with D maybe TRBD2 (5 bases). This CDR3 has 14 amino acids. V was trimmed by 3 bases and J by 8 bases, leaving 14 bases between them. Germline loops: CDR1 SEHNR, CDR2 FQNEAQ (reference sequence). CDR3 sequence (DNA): TGTGCCAGCAGCTTCCGGTGGAGGTGGGATGAGCAGTTCTTC. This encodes CASSFRWRWDEQFF.

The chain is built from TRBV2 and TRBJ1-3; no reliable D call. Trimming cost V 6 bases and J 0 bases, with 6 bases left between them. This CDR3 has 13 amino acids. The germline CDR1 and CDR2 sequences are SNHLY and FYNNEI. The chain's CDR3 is CASRTSSGNTIYF. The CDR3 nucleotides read TGTGCCAGCAGGACGAGCTCTGGAAACACCATATATTTT.

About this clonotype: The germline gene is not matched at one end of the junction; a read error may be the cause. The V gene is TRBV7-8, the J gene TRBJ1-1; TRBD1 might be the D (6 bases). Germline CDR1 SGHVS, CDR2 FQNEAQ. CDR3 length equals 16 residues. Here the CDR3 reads CASSPLSGAGDTEALF. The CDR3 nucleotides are TGTGCCAGCAGCCCTCTTAGCGGGGCAGGGGACACTGAAGCTCTCTTT.

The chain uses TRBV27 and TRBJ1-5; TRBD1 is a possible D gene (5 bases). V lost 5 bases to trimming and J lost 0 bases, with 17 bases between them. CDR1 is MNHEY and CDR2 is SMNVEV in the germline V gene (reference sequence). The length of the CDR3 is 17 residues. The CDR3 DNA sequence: TGTGCCAGCAGTAGAAAAGGGACGGCAAATAGCAATCAGCCCCAGCATTTT. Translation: CASSRKGTANSNQPQHF.

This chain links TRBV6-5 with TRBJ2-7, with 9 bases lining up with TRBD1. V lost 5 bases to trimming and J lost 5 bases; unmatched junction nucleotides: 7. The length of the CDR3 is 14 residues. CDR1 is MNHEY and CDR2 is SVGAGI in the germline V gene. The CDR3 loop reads CASSPWDRENEQYF. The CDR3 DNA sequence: TGTGCCAGCAGTCCATGGGACAGGGAGAACGAGCAGTACTTC.

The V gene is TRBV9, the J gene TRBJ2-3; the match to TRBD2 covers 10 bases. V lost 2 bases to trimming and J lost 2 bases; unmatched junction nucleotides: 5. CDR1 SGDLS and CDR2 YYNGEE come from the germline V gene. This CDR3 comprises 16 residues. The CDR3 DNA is TGTGCCAGCAGCGTTAGCGGGGGGACAACCACAGATACGCAGTATTTT. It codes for CASSVSGGTTTDTQYF.

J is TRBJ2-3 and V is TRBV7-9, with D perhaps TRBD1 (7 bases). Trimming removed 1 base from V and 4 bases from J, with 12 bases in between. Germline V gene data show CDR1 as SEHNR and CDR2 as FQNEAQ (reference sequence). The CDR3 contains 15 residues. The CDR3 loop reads CASSLVAGGSDTQYF. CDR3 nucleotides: TGTGCCAGCAGCTTAGTCGCAGGGGGGTCAGATACGCAGTATTTT.

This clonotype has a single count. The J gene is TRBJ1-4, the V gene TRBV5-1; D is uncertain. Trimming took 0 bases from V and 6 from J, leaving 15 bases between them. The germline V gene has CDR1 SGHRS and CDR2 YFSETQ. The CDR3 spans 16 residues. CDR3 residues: CASSLGGFDSDEKLFF. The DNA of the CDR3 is TGCGCCAGCAGCTTGGGAGGGTTTGATTCTGATGAAAAACTGTTTTTT.

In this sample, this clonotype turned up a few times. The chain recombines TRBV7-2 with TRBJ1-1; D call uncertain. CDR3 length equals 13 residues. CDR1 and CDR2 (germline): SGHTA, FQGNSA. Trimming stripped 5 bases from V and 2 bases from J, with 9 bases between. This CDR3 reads CASSVRTNTEAFF. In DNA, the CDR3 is TGTGCCAGCAGCGTTCGGACCAACACTGAAGCTTTCTTT. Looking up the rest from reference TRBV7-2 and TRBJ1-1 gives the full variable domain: GAGVSQSPSNKVTEKGKDVELRCDPISGHTALYWYRQSLGQGLEFLIYFQGNSAPDKSGLPSDRFSAERTGGSVSTLTIQRTQQEDSAVYLCASSVRTNTEAFFGQGTRLTVV.

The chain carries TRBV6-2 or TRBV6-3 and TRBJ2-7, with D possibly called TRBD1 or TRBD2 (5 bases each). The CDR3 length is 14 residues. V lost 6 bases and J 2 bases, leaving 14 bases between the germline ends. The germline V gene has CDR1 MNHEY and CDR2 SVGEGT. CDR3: CASSQNGAAYEQYF. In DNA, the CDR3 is TGTGCCAGCAGCCAAAACGGGGCCGCCTACGAGCAGTACTTC.

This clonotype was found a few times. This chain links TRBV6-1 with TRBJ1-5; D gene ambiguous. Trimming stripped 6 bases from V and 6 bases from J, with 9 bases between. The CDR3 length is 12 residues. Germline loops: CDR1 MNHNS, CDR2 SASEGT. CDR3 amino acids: CASRASRQPQHF. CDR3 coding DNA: TGTGCCAGCAGAGCAAGCCGTCAGCCCCAGCATTTT.

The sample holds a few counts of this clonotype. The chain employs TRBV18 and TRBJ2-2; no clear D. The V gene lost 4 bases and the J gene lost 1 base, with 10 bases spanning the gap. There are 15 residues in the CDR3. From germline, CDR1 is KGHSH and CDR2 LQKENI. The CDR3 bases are TGTGCCAGCTCACTGGGCAGGAAGAACACCGGGGAGCTGTTTTTT. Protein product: CASSLGRKNTGELFF.

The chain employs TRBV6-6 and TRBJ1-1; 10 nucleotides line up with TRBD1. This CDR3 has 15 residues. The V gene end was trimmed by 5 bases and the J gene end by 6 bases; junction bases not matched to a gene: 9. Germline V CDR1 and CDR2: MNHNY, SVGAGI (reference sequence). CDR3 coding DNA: TGTGCCAGCAGTCAGGGGGGACAGGGGAAATCTGAAGCTTTCTTT. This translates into CASSQGGQGKSEAFF.

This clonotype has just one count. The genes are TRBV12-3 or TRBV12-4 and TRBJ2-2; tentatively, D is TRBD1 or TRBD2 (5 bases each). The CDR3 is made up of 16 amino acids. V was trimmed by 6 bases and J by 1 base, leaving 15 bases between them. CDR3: CASREYPGRNTGELFF. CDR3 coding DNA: TGTGCCAGCAGGGAATATCCGGGACGGAACACCGGGGAGCTGTTTTTT.

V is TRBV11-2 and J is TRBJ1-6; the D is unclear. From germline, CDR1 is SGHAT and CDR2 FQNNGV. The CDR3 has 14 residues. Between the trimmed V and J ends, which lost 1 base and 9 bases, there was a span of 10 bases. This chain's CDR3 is CASSLVRGFSPLHF. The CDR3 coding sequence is TGTGCCAGCAGCTTAGTTCGGGGATTTTCACCCCTCCACTTT.